This T cell receptor (beta chain) derives from a study of lymphopenia after photon versus proton radiotherapy. This clone occurred a few times. Antigen: not known. Findings and limits, study-wide: Under photons, naive T cells and diversity fell while effector/memory populations rose. A bigger post-nadir fall in TCR diversity correlated inversely with survival time in deceased patients. After lymphocyte nadir, photon-treated repertoires showed oligoclonal expansion, especially CD8+ Temra. Authors raise, but do not show, better survival with proton therapy.

Germline-derived CDR1 and CDR2 are SGHTA and FQGNSA. Trimming took off 2 bases at V and 7 bases at J, with 6 bases between the two ends. CDR3 length: 12 residues. Method: immunoSEQ multiplex PCR; TCRdb's copy keeps in-frame clones and lacks some. The data show approximately 30,000 clones, around 81% seen once. J is TRBJ1-3 and V is TRBV7-2; the D gene is possibly TRBD1 (6 bases). The receptor was isolated from a man in his forties or fifties with gastric cancer. The sample was peripheral blood, taken from a patient treated with photon-based radiotherapy. The CDR3: CASSLRGNTIYF. The CDR3 DNA reads as TGTGCCAGCAGCTTAAGGGGGAACACCATATATTTT.